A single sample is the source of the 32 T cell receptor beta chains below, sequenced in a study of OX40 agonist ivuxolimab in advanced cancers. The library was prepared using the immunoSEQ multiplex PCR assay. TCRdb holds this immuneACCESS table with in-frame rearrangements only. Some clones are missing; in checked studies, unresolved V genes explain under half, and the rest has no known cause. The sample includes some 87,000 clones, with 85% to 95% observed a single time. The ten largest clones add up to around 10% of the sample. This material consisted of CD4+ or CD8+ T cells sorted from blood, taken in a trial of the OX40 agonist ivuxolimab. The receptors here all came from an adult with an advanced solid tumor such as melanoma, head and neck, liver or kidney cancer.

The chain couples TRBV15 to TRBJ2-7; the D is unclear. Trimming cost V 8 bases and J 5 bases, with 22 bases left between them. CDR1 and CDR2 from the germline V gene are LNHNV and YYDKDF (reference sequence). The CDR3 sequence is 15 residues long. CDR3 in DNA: TGTGCCACCTCCGGGTCCCCCGGGCCTATCAACGAGCAGTACTTC. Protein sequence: CATSGSPGPINEQYF.

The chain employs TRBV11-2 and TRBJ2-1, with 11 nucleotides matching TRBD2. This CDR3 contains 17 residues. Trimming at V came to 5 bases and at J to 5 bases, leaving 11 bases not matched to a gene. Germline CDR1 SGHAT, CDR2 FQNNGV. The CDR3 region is CASSQDLLAGAHNEQFF. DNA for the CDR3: TGTGCCAGCAGCCAAGACCTACTAGCGGGAGCCCACAATGAGCAGTTCTTC.

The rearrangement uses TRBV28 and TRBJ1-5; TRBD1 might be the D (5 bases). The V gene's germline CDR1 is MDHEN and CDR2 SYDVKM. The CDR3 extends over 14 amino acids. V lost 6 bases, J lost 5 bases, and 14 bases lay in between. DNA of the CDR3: TGTGCCAGCAGGTACTTGGGGGAGGATCAGCCCCAGCATTTT. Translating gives CASRYLGEDQPQHF.

The CDR3 loop reads CASSGGQGDEQYF. The DNA for the CDR3 is TGTGCCAGCTCGGGGGGCCAGGGCGACGAGCAGTACTTC. The rearrangement uses TRBV9 and TRBJ2-7; perhaps TRBD2 as D (7 bases). V lost 7 bases, J lost 5 bases, and 16 bases lay in between. This CDR3 spans 13 amino acids. CDR1 and CDR2 (germline): SGDLS, YYNGEE. The whole variable domain, filled in from reference TRBV9 and TRBJ2-7, reads DSGVTQTPKHLITATGQRVTLRCSPRSGDLSVYWYQQSLDQGLQFLIQYYNGEERAKGNILERFSAQQFPDLHSELNLSSLELGDSALYFCASSGGQGDEQYFGPGTRLTVT.

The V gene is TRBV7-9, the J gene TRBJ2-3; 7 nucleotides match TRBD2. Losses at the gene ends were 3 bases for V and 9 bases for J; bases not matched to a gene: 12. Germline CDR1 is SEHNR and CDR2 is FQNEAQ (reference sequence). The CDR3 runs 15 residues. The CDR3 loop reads CASSFFTSEGSTQYF. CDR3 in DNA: TGTGCCAGCAGCTTCTTCACTAGCGAGGGAAGCACGCAGTATTTT.

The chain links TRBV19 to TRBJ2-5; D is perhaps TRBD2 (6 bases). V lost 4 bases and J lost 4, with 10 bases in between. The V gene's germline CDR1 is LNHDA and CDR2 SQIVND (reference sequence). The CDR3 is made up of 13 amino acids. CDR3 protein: CASSTHGGETQYF. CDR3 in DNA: TGTGCCAGTAGTACCCACGGGGGAGAGACCCAGTACTTC.

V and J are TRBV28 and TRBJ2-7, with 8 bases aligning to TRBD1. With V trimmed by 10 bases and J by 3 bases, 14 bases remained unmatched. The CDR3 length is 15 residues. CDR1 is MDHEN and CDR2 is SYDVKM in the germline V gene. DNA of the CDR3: TGTGCCATCAGACCCGCCGGACAGGGCTTCTACGAGCAGTACTTC. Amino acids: CAIRPAGQGFYEQYF.

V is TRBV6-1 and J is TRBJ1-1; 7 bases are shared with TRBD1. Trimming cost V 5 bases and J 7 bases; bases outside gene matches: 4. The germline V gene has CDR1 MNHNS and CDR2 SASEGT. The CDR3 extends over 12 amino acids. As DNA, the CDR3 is TGTGCCAGCAGTTTCGGGACAGATGAAGCTTTCTTT. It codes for CASSFGTDEAFF.

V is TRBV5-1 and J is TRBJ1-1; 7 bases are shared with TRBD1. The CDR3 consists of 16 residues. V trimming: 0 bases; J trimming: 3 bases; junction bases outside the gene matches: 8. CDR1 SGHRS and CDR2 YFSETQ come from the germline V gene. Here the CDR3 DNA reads TGCGCCAGCAGCTTGGCCTGGGAGGGGGCTTACACTGAAGCTTTCTTT. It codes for CASSLAWEGAYTEAFF.

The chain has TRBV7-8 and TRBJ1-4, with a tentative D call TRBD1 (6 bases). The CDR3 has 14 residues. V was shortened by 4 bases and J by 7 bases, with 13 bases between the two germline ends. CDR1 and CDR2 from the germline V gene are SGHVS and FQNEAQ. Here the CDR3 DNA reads TGTGCCAGCAGCTCCTGGGGGGGCAGTGAAAAACTGTTTTTT. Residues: CASSSWGGSEKLFF.

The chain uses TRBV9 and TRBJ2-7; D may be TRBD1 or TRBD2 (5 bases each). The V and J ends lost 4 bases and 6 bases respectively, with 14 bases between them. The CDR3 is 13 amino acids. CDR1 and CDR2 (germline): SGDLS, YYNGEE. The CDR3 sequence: CASSPGTSPEQYF. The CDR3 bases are TGTGCCAGCAGCCCTGGGACCTCGCCCGAGCAGTACTTC.

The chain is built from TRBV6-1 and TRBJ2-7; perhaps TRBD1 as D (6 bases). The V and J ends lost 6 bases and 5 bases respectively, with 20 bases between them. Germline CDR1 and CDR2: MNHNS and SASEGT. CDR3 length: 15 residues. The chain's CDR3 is CASRASGGDPNEQYF. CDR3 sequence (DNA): TGTGCCAGCAGGGCCTCTGGGGGCGACCCGAACGAGCAGTACTTC.

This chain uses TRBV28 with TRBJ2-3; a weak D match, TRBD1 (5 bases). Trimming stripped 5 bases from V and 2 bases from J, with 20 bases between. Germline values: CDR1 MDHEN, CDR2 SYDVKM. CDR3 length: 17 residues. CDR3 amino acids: CASSQGEGEEDTDTQYF. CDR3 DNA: TGTGCCAGCAGTCAGGGTGAAGGAGAGGAAGACACAGATACGCAGTATTTT.

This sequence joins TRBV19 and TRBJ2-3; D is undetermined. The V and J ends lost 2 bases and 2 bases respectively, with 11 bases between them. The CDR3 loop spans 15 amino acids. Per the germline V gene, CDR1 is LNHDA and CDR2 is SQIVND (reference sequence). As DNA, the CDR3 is TGTGCCAGTAGTATAACTGCACAGAACACAGATACGCAGTATTTT. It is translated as CASSITAQNTDTQYF. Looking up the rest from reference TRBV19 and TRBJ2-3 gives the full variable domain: DGGITQSPKYLFRKEGQNVTLSCEQNLNHDAMYWYRQDPGQGLRLIYYSQIVNDFQKGDIAEGYSVSREKKESFPLTVTSAQKNPTAFYLCASSITAQNTDTQYFGPGTRLTVL.

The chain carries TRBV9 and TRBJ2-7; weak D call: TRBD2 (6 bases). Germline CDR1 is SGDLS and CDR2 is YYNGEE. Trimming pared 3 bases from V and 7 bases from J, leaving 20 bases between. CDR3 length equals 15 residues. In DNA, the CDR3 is TGTGCCAGCAGCGCGGGACTCGGGATTTCGGGAGAGCAGTACTTC. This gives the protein CASSAGLGISGEQYF.

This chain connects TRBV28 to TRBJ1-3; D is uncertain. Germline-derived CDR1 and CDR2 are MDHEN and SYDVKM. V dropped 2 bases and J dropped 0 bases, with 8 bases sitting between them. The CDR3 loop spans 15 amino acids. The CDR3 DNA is TGTGCCAGCAGTTTAGCGTCGGGCTCTGGAAACACCATATATTTT. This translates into CASSLASGSGNTIYF.

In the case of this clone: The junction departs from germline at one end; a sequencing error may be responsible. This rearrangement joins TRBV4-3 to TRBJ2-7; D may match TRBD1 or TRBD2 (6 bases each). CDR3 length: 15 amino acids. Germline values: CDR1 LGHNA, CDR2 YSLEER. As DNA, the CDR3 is TGCGCCAGCAGCCACGGACTACAGGGCTCCCACGAGCAGTACTTC. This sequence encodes CASSHGLQGSHEQYF.

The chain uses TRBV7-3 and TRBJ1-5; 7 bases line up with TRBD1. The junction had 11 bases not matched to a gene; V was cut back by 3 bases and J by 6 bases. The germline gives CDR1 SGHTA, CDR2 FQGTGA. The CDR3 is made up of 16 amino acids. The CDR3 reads CASSFLQGIQFQPQHF. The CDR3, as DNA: TGTGCCAGCAGCTTCCTACAGGGGATCCAGTTTCAGCCCCAGCATTTT.

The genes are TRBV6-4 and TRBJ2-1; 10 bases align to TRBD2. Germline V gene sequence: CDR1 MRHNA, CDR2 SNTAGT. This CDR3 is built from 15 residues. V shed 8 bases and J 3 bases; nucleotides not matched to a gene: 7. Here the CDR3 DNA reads TGTGCCAGCTACAGGACTAGCGGTATCTACAATGAGCAGTTCTTC. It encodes CASYRTSGIYNEQFF.

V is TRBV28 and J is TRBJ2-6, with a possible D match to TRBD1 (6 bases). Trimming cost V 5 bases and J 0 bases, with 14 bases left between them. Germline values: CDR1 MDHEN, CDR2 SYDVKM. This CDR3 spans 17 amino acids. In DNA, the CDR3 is TGTGCCAGCAGTATAGGACAGCAGCTCTCTGGGGCCAACGTCCTGACTTTC. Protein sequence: CASSIGQQLSGANVLTF.

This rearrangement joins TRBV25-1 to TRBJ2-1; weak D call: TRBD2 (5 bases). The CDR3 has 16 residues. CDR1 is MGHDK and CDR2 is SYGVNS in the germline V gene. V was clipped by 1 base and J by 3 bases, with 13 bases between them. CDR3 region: CASSEWERAYYNEQFF. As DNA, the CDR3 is TGTGCCAGCAGTGAATGGGAGAGGGCCTACTACAATGAGCAGTTCTTC.

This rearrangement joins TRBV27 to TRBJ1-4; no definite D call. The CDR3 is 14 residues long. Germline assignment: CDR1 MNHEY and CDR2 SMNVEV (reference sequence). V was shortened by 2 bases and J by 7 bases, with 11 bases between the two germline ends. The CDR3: CASSLVQFGEKLFF. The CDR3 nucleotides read TGTGCCAGCAGTTTAGTACAGTTTGGTGAAAAACTGTTTTTT.

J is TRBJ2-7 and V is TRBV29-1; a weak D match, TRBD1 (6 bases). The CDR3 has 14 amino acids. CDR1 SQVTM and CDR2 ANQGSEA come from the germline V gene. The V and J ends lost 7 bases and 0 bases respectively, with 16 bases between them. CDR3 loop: CSARGQFDSYEQYF. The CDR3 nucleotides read TGCAGCGCCCGAGGACAGTTTGACTCCTACGAGCAGTACTTC.

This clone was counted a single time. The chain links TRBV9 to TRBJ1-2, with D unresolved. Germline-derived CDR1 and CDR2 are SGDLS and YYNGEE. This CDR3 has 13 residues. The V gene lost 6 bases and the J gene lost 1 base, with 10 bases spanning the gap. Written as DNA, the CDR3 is TGTGCCAGCACCGTCGGAAGTAACTATGGCTACACCTTC. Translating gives CASTVGSNYGYTF.

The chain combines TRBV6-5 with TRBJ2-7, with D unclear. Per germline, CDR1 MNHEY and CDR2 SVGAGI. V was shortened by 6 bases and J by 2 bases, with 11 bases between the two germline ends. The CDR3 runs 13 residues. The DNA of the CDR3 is TGTGCCAGCAGCCCGGATGTGGCCTACGAGCAGTACTTC. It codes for CASSPDVAYEQYF.

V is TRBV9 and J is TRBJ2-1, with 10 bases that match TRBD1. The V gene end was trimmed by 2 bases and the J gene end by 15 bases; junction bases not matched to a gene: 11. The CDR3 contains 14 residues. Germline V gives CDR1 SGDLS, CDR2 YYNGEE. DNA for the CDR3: TGTGCCAGCAGCGTCGGGACAGGGGACCTGTGGCGGTTCTTC. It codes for CASSVGTGDLWRFF.

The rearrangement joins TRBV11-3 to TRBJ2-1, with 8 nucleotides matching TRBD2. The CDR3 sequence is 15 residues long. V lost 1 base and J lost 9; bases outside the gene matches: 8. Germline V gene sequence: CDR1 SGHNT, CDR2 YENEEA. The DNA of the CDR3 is TGTGCCAGCAGCTTAGTTAGCGGGAACCGAGCTGAGCAGTTCTTC. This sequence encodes CASSLVSGNRAEQFF.

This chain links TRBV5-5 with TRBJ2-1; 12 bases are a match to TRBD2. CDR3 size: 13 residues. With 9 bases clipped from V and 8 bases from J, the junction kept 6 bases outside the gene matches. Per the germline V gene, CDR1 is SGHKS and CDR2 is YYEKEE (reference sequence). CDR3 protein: CATSTSGSDEQFF. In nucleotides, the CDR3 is TGTGCCACCTCGACTAGCGGGAGTGATGAGCAGTTCTTC.

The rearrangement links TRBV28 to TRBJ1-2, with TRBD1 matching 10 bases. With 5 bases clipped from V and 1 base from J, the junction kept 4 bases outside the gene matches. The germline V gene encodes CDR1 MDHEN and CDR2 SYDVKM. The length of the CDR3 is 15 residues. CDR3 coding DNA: TGTGCCAGCAGTACCGGGACAGGGGATAACTATGGCTACACCTTC. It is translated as CASSTGTGDNYGYTF.

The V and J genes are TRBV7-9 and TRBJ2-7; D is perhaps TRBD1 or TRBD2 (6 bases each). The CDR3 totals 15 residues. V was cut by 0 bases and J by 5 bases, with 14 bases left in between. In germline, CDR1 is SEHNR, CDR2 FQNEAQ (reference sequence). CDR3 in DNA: TGTGCCAGCAGCTTAGCGATCAGGGGAGGAAACGAGCAGTACTTC. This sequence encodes CASSLAIRGGNEQYF. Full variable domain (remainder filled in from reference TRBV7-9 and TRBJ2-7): DTGVSQNPRHKITKRGQNVTFRCDPISEHNRLYWYRQTLGQGPEFLTYFQNEAQLEKSRLLSDRFSAERPKGSFSTLEIQRTEQGDSAMYLCASSLAIRGGNEQYFGPGTRLTVT.

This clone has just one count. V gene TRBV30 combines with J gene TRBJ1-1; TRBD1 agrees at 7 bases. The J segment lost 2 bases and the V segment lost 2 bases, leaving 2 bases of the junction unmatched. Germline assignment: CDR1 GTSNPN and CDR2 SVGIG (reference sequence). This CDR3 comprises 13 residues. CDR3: CAWSRDSNTEAFF. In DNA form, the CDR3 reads TGTGCCTGGAGTCGGGACAGTAACACTGAAGCTTTCTTT.

CDR3 in DNA: TGTGCCAGCAGCTCAGGGGGGGCGCTTGAAGCTTTCTTT. It translates to CASSSGGALEAFF. The genes are TRBV13 and TRBJ1-1; 7 bases are shared with TRBD1. The germline V gene has CDR1 PRHDT and CDR2 FYEKMQ (reference sequence). The CDR3 consists of 13 residues. After removal of 4 bases from V and 7 bases from J, the junction contained 6 bases not matched to a gene.